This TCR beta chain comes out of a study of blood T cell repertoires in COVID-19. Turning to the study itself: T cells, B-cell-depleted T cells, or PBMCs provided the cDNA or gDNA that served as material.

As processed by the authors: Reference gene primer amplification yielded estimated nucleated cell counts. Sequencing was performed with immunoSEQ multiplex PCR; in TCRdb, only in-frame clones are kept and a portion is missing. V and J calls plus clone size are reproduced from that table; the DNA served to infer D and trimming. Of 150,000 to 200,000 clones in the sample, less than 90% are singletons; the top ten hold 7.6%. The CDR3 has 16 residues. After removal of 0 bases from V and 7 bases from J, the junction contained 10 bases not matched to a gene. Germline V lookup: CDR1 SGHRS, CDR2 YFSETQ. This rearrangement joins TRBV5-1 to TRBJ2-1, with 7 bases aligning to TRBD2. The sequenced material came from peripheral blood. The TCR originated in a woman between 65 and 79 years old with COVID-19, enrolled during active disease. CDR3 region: CASSLGGRAVRNEQFF. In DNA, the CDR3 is TGCGCCAGCAGCTTGGGAGGGAGGGCCGTACGGAATGAGCAGTTCTTC.